This T cell receptor beta chain appears in the sequencing data of a study of PD-L1 blockade in urothelial cancer. The assay was immunoSEQ multiplex PCR, and TCRdb's table has in-frame clones only and misses some. The data contain tens of thousands of clones, approximately 86% of them seen just once; the ten biggest clones take up under 2.5%. V was shortened by 6 bases and J by 0 bases, with 11 bases between the two germline ends. The CDR3 contains 15 residues. Per germline, CDR1 SGHTA and CDR2 FQGNSA. This sample's time point: peripheral blood 6 weeks after treatment start. J is TRBJ1-4 and V is TRBV7-2; no firm D call. Sequenced material: PBMCs, taken around atezolizumab (anti-PD-L1) treatment. The receptor was derived from a man aged 50-60 years with urothelial cancer. This CDR3 reads CASRSYRATNEKLFF. CDR3 nucleotides: TGTGCCAGCAGGTCGTACAGAGCAACTAATGAAAAACTGTTTTTT.